The sequence of this TCR beta chain was determined in a study of human T cells and chemical hapten exposure. Overall study findings and caveats: TCRs exceeding a frequency of 1 in 1000 stayed unchanged under DPC sensitization.

One entry per CDR3 protein results from TCRdb running MiXCR on the RACE reads. The data hold 150,000 to 200,000 distinct CDR3 sequences, with approximately 31% observed a single time. As for time point: pre-sensitization, week 0. The treatment denotes: therapeutic diphenylcyclopropenone sensitization with weekly scalp DPC. Researchers sampled blood before each patch test went on. This clonotype was observed a handful of times. What it recognizes is unknown. This CDR3 comprises 15 residues. Trimming removed 3 bases from V and 7 bases from J, with 16 bases in between. Per the germline V gene, CDR1 is SGHTA and CDR2 is FQGNSA.

This TCR came from a woman in her thirties with alopecia areata. Some clones in this sample may be carry-over from other donors' samples. The V and J genes are TRBV7-2 and TRBJ1-5, with D uncertain. This specimen was whole blood, taken in connection with sensitization to the hapten diphenylcyclopropenone (DPC). CDR3 DNA: TGTGCCAGCAGCTTTGCTGGGAGCGGTCAACAGCCCCAGCATTTT. This translates into CASSFAGSGQQPQHF.